This T cell receptor (beta chain) comes out of a study of cytomegalovirus exposure and HLA in healthy donors. The PCR used 60 Vbeta and 13 Jbeta primers. This table comes from immunoSEQ multiplex PCR, and its TCRdb copy is limited to in-frame clones, with some not included. This table holds a few hundred thousand clones, more than 60% found once. This clone showed up just once. Its antigen is unknown. Other DNA sequences within the sample encode an identical CDR3. Germline V gives CDR1 SGHNT, CDR2 YYREEE (reference sequence). The J segment lost 5 bases and the V segment lost 1 base, leaving 2 bases of the junction unmatched. The length of the CDR3 is 15 residues. The study, taken as a whole, reports: Immune exposure was documented only through CMV serostatus. Most sequenced TCRs were rare (though some public TCRs occurred in many donors).

The sequencing input was PBMCs. The source of this sequence is a girl aged 2 to 9 in good health and CMV-seronegative. The chain carries TRBV5-4 and TRBJ2-5; 13 bases align to TRBD2. The CDR3 coding sequence is TGTGCCAGCAGCTTGCGACTAGCGGGAGGCGAGACCCAGTACTTC. Translating gives CASSLRLAGGETQYF.